These 15 T cell receptor beta chains share one sample of origin, sequenced in a study of blood T cell repertoires in COVID-19. TCRdb's copy holds only in-frame clones and misses some; the assay was immunoSEQ multiplex PCR. This table has about 180,000 clones, 65% to 90% appearing once. The sequenced sample consisted of peripheral blood. These TCRs come from a human donor in a cohort sampled during active COVID-19.

This clone was observed a few times. The chain uses TRBV7-9 and TRBJ1-4; TRBD1 aligns across 10 bases. The CDR3 extends over 15 amino acids. Unmatched junction bases numbered 3, after V lost 1 base and J lost 7 bases. Germline V lookup: CDR1 SEHNR, CDR2 FQNEAQ (reference sequence). CDR3 sequence: CASSLVGDRGEKLFF. The CDR3 DNA sequence: TGTGCCAGCAGCTTAGTAGGGGACAGGGGTGAAAAACTGTTTTTT.

The rearrangement links TRBV19 to TRBJ2-7; TRBD1 is a possible D gene (6 bases). The germline V gene encodes CDR1 LNHDA and CDR2 SQIVND (reference sequence). V was clipped by 6 bases and J by 4 bases, with 16 bases between them. The CDR3 is made up of 14 amino acids. The CDR3 spells CASSPGDPYYEQYF. CDR3 DNA sequence: TGTGCCAGTAGCCCAGGGGATCCCTATTACGAGCAGTACTTC. Together with reference TRBV19 and TRBJ2-7, the CDR3 gives the full variable domain: DGGITQSPKYLFRKEGQNVTLSCEQNLNHDAMYWYRQDPGQGLRLIYYSQIVNDFQKGDIAEGYSVSREKKESFPLTVTSAQKNPTAFYLCASSPGDPYYEQYFGPGTRLTVT.

The chain is built from TRBV12-3 or TRBV12-4 and TRBJ1-1; 9 bases agree with TRBD1. The CDR3 is 13 residues long. Trimming at V came to 5 bases and at J to 4 bases, leaving 2 bases not matched to a gene. CDR3 region: CASSTGGLTEAFF. The DNA for the CDR3 is TGTGCCAGCAGTACAGGGGGCCTCACTGAAGCTTTCTTT.

This clone occurred once. The V and J genes are TRBV28 and TRBJ1-4; 7 nucleotides align to TRBD1. The V gene's germline CDR1 is MDHEN and CDR2 SYDVKM. The junction had 7 bases not matched to a gene; V was cut back by 4 bases and J by 2 bases. The CDR3 is 16 amino acids. CDR3 bases: TGTGCCAGCAGTTCCCTTGACAGGGCTACTAATGAAAAACTGTTTTTT. The encoded protein is CASSSLDRATNEKLFF.

This sequence joins TRBV6-2 or TRBV6-3 and TRBJ2-7, with 8 bases aligning to TRBD1. The CDR3 totals 14 residues. Germline V CDR1 and CDR2: MNHEY, SVGEGT. V trimming: 5 bases; J trimming: 6 bases; junction bases outside the gene matches: 9. The CDR3 coding sequence is TGTGCCAGCAGTCGGCCGGGACAGGCAGGCGAGCAGTACTTC. As protein: CASSRPGQAGEQYF.

The rearrangement joins TRBV4-2 to TRBJ1-5; TRBD1 agrees at 12 bases. Germline V gene sequence: CDR1 LGHNA, CDR2 YNFKEQ. This CDR3 has 19 amino acids. V dropped 0 bases and J dropped 0; count of bases not matched to a gene: 6. The CDR3 protein is CASSQEGQGARYSNQPQHF. The CDR3 DNA is TGTGCCAGCAGCCAAGAGGGACAGGGGGCAAGGTATAGCAATCAGCCCCAGCATTTT.

The chain carries TRBV7-3 and TRBJ2-1, with D unclear. The CDR3 consists of 12 residues. Germline lookup yields CDR1 SGHTA and CDR2 FQGTGA. Deletions cut 1 base from V and 7 bases from J, with 5 bases between. The CDR3 DNA follows: TGTGCCAGCAGCTTAAACATGAATGAGCAGTTCTTC. This gives the protein CASSLNMNEQFF.

The V call is TRBV9, the J call TRBJ2-3; D is perhaps TRBD2 (5 bases). Germline values: CDR1 SGDLS, CDR2 YYNGEE. CDR3 size: 16 residues. Trimming took off 0 bases at V and 1 base at J, with 12 bases between the two ends. The CDR3 bases are TGTGCCAGCAGCGTAGGGTGGGAGAGAGGCACAGATACGCAGTATTTT. Residues: CASSVGWERGTDTQYF. Drawing the rest from reference TRBV9 and TRBJ2-3, the complete variable domain is DSGVTQTPKHLITATGQRVTLRCSPRSGDLSVYWYQQSLDQGLQFLIQYYNGEERAKGNILERFSAQQFPDLHSELNLSSLELGDSALYFCASSVGWERGTDTQYFGPGTRLTVL.

The chain joins TRBV19 to TRBJ1-1; the match to TRBD1 covers 12 bases. The CDR3 is 16 amino acids. J was trimmed by 3 bases and V by 4 bases; bases with no gene match: 6. Per germline, CDR1 LNHDA and CDR2 SQIVND (reference sequence). The CDR3, as DNA: TGTGCCAGTAGTAAGGGACAGGGGGCCGGAGACACTGAAGCTTTCTTT. This codes for CASSKGQGAGDTEAFF.

The rearrangement links TRBV18 to TRBJ2-7, with a possible D match to TRBD2 (7 bases). Germline V gives CDR1 KGHSH, CDR2 LQKENI. This CDR3 spans 13 amino acids. V gave up 1 base and J gave up 7 bases, with 11 bases separating them. CDR3 nucleotides: TGTGCCAGCTCACCACAACAGGGAGGGGAGCAGTACTTC. Translation gives CASSPQQGGEQYF. The full variable domain, its missing parts supplied by reference TRBV18 and TRBJ2-7, is NAGVMQNPRHLVRRRGQEARLRCSPMKGHSHVYWYRQLPEEGLKFMVYLQKENIIDESGMPKERFSAEFPKEGPSILRIQQVVRGDSAAYFCASSPQQGGEQYFGPGTRLTVT.

The V call is TRBV19, the J call TRBJ1-5, with D perhaps TRBD1 (5 bases). This CDR3 contains 15 residues. The germline gives CDR1 LNHDA, CDR2 SQIVND (reference sequence). Trimming stripped 1 base from V and 5 bases from J, with 12 bases between. CDR3 loop: CASSIGGRGDQPQHF. DNA of the CDR3: TGTGCCAGTAGTATAGGGGGACGGGGGGATCAGCCCCAGCATTTT.

The rearrangement uses TRBV5-6 and TRBJ2-3, with 7 bases lining up with TRBD2. The CDR3 covers 16 residues. V shed 0 bases and J 1 base; nucleotides not matched to a gene: 5. Germline CDR1 and CDR2: SGHDT and YYEEEE. CDR3 coding DNA: TGTGCCAGCAGCTTGGGGCGGGGAGGGGGCACAGATACGCAGTATTTT. Its translation: CASSLGRGGGTDTQYF.

V and J are TRBV5-6 and TRBJ2-6, with D hard to call. Germline CDR1 reads SGHDT; CDR2 reads YYEEEE. This CDR3 is built from 16 residues. Trimming removed 2 bases from V and 1 base from J, with 10 bases in between. The CDR3 DNA reads TGTGCCAGCAGCTTAGTGGAGTCGTCTGGGGCCAACGTCCTGACTTTC. Translated, it gives CASSLVESSGANVLTF.

This clone was found once. The CDR3 spells CASSETGTGEAQYF. The CDR3, as DNA: TGTGCCAGCAGCGAAACAGGGACAGGGGAAGCGCAGTACTTC. The chain links TRBV4-2 to TRBJ2-7; the match to TRBD1 covers 10 bases. Looked up from germline, CDR1 is LGHNA and CDR2 is YNFKEQ. Trimming at V came to 5 bases and at J to 9 bases, leaving 10 bases not matched to a gene. There are 14 residues in the CDR3.

This rearrangement joins TRBV6-5 to TRBJ1-4; possible D gene TRBD1, 5 bases. The CDR3 extends over 14 amino acids. V lost 6 bases and J 5 bases, leaving 13 bases between the germline ends. CDR1 is MNHEY and CDR2 is SVGAGI in the germline V gene. CDR3: CASRFGGSNEKLFF. The CDR3 DNA sequence: TGTGCCAGCAGATTTGGGGGGAGCAATGAAAAACTGTTTTTT.